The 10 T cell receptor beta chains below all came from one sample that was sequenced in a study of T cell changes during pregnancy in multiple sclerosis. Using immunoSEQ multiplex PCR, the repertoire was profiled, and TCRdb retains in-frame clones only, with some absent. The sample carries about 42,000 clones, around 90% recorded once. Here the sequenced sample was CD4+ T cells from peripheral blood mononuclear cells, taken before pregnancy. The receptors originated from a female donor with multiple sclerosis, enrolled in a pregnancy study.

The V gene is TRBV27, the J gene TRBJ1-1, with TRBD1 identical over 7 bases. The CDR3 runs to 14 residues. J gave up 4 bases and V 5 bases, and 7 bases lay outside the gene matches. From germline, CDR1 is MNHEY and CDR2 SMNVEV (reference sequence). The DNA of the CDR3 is TGTGCCAGCAGTCAGAGACAGGGAAGCACTGAAGCTTTCTTT. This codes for CASSQRQGSTEAFF.

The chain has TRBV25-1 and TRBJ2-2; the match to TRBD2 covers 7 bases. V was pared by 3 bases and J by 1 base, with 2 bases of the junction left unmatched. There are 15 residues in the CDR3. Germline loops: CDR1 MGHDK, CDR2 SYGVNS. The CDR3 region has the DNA TGTGCCAGCAGTGACGCTAGCGGGAACACCGGGGAGCTGTTTTTT. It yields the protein CASSDASGNTGELFF. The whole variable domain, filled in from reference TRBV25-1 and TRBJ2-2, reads EADIYQTPRYLVIGTGKKITLECSQTMGHDKMYWYQQDPGMELHLIHYSYGVNSTEKGDLSSESTVSRIRTEHFPLTLESARPSHTSQYLCASSDASGNTGELFFGEGSRLTVL.

The CDR3 DNA follows: TGTGCCACCCTGGGCCAAAGGAACACTGAAGCTTTCTTT. Its protein product is CATLGQRNTEAFF. This chain links TRBV19 with TRBJ1-1; D ambiguous. Germline loops: CDR1 LNHDA, CDR2 SQIVND (reference sequence). The length of the CDR3 is 13 residues. V dropped 10 bases and J dropped 1 base, with 13 bases sitting between them.

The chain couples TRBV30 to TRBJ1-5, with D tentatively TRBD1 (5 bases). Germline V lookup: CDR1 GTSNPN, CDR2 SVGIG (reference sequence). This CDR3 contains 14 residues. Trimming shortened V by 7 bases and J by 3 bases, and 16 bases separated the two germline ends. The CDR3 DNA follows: TGTGCCTTCCTCTCCATAGGGGCCAATCAGCCCCAGCATTTT. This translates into CAFLSIGANQPQHF.

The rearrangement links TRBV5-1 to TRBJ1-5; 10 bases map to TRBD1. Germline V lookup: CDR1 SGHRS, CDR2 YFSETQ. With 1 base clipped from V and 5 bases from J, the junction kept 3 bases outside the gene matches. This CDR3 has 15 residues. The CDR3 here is CASSLLGQGHQPQHF. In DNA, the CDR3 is TGCGCCAGCAGCTTGTTGGGACAGGGGCATCAGCCCCAGCATTTT.

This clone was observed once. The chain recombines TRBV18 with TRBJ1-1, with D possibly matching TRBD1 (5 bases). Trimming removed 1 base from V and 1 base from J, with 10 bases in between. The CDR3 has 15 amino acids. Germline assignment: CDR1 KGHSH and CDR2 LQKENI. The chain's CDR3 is CASSPRGDGNTEAFF. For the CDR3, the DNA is TGTGCCAGCTCACCACGGGGGGATGGGAACACTGAAGCTTTCTTT.

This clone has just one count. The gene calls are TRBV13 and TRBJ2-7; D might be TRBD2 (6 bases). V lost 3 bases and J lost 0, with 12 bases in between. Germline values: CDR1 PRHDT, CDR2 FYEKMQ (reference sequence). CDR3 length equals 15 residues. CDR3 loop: CASSLREDNSYEQYF. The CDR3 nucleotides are TGTGCCAGCAGCTTGCGGGAAGATAACTCCTACGAGCAGTACTTC.

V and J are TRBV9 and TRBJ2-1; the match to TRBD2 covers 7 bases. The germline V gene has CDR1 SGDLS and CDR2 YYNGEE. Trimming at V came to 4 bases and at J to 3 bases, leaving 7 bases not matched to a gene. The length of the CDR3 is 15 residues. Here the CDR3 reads CASSRGGENYNEQFF. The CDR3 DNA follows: TGTGCCAGCAGCCGGGGAGGGGAAAACTACAATGAGCAGTTCTTC.

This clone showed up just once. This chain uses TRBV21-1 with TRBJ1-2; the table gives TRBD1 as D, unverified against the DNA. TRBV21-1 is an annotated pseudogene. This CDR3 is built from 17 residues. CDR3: CASSNNDRGSPAYGYTF. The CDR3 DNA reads TGTGCCAGCAGCAACAACGACAGGGGCTCACCCGCCTATGGCTACACCTTC.

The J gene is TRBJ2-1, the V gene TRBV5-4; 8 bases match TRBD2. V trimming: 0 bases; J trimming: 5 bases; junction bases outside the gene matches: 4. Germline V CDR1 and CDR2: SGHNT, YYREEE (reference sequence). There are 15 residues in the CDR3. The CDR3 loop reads CASSLDRAGDNEQFF. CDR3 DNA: TGTGCCAGCAGCTTGGATCGAGCGGGGGACAATGAGCAGTTCTTC.